The 14 T cell receptor beta chains listed next were all sequenced from one sample in a study of blood T cell repertoires in COVID-19. Sequencing was performed with immunoSEQ multiplex PCR; in TCRdb, only in-frame clones are kept and a portion is missing. The sample has around 310,000 clones; 90% are singletons. Source material: peripheral blood. The source of these receptors is a woman younger than 45 with COVID-19, enrolled during active disease.

J is TRBJ1-5 and V is TRBV28; D is unclear. Germline assignment: CDR1 MDHEN and CDR2 SYDVKM. CDR3 length: 13 amino acids. Trimming removed 11 bases at V and 2 bases at J, with 13 bases between. CDR3 DNA: TGTGCCGCTTACCGGCGGGGCAATCAGCCCCAGCATTTT. Translation gives CAAYRRGNQPQHF. The variable domain in full, with the rest retrieved from reference TRBV28 and TRBJ1-5, is DVKVTQSSRYLVKRTGEKVFLECVQDMDHENMFWYRQDPGLGLRLIYFSYDVKMKEKGDIPEGYSVSREKKERFSLILESASTNQTSMYLCAAYRRGNQPQHFGDGTRLSIL.

This clone was seen a handful of times. The chain carries TRBV9 and TRBJ1-5; 7 positions agree with TRBD1. With V trimmed by 5 bases and J by 0 bases, 5 bases remained unmatched. The CDR3 covers 15 residues. Germline V gives CDR1 SGDLS, CDR2 YYNGEE. CDR3 nucleotide sequence: TGTGCCAGCAGTGCAGGGGGGAGTAGCAATCAGCCCCAGCATTTT. It translates to CASSAGGSSNQPQHF.

This clone was observed a single time. The V gene is TRBV7-2, the J gene TRBJ2-1, with 7 bases identical to TRBD2. The CDR3 extends over 15 amino acids. V shed 1 base, J shed 0 bases, and the junction held 0 bases outside the gene matches. From germline, CDR1 is SGHTA and CDR2 FQGNSA. This chain's CDR3 is CASSLVAGSYNEQFF. The CDR3 DNA is TGTGCCAGCAGCTTAGTAGCGGGCTCCTACAATGAGCAGTTCTTC.

The V and J genes are TRBV29-1 and TRBJ2-7, with 7 bases lining up with TRBD1. This CDR3 spans 13 amino acids. CDR1 and CDR2 (germline): SQVTM, ANQGSEA. J was trimmed by 0 bases and V by 7 bases; bases with no gene match: 6. The CDR3 sequence: CSASTGNSYEQYF. DNA for the CDR3: TGCAGCGCCTCGACAGGGAACTCCTACGAGCAGTACTTC.

The chain combines TRBV18 with TRBJ1-4; 8 nucleotides align to TRBD1. CDR3 length: 14 residues. CDR1 and CDR2 from the germline V gene are KGHSH and LQKENI. With V trimmed by 3 bases and J by 6 bases, 3 bases remained unmatched. The CDR3 region is CASSPSGGYEKLFF. CDR3 nucleotide sequence: TGTGCCAGCTCACCGTCAGGGGGCTATGAAAAACTGTTTTTT. The variable domain in full, with the rest retrieved from reference TRBV18 and TRBJ1-4, is NAGVMQNPRHLVRRRGQEARLRCSPMKGHSHVYWYRQLPEEGLKFMVYLQKENIIDESGMPKERFSAEFPKEGPSILRIQQVVRGDSAAYFCASSPSGGYEKLFFGSGTQLSVL.

This chain uses TRBV6-5 with TRBJ1-6; 7 bases fit TRBD1. Per germline, CDR1 MNHEY and CDR2 SVGAGI. CDR3 size: 14 residues. The V and J ends lost 5 bases and 4 bases, in that order; junction bases with no gene match: 2. The CDR3 coding sequence is TGTGCCAGCAGTAAACAGGGGTATAATTCACCCCTCCACTTT. Its protein product is CASSKQGYNSPLHF.

This chain connects TRBV6-5 to TRBJ2-5, with 7 bases aligning to TRBD2. The CDR3 is 13 amino acids. Trimming cost V 6 bases and J 5 bases; bases outside gene matches: 6. Per the germline V gene, CDR1 is MNHEY and CDR2 is SVGAGI. DNA of the CDR3: TGTGCCAGCAGCTACGGACTAGTTGAGACCCAGTACTTC. This gives the protein CASSYGLVETQYF.

The chain recombines TRBV7-2 with TRBJ2-7, with TRBD1 as a possible D gene (5 bases). Per germline, CDR1 SGHTA and CDR2 FQGNSA. The V gene lost 5 bases and the J gene lost 4 bases, with 15 bases spanning the gap. The CDR3 covers 14 residues. As DNA, the CDR3 is TGTGCCAGCAGCCCCAATGGGGCTGGATACGAGCAGTACTTC. Protein: CASSPNGAGYEQYF.

The J gene is TRBJ1-2, the V gene TRBV9, with a weak D call TRBD1 (6 bases). The germline V and J ends were trimmed by 2 bases and 4 bases, with 9 bases remaining between them. Germline loops: CDR1 SGDLS, CDR2 YYNGEE. This CDR3 is 13 amino acids long. As DNA, the CDR3 is TGTGCCAGCAGCGTCGGCAGGGGCTATGGCTACACCTTC. Residues: CASSVGRGYGYTF.

The genes are TRBV7-3 and TRBJ2-1; weak D call: TRBD1 (6 bases). CDR3 length equals 14 residues. The V gene lost 5 bases and the J gene lost 8 bases, with 16 bases spanning the gap. Germline V CDR1 and CDR2: SGHTA, FQGTGA. The CDR3 sequence: CASSPQGPSYEQFF. The CDR3 DNA reads as TGTGCCAGCAGCCCCCAGGGGCCGAGCTATGAGCAGTTCTTC.

This chain connects TRBV9 to TRBJ2-1, with D tentatively TRBD1 (6 bases). V lost 0 bases and J lost 14, with 9 bases in between. CDR1 is SGDLS, CDR2 YYNGEE, per germline. This CDR3 contains 11 residues. The DNA for the CDR3 is TGTGCCAGCAGCGTAGGGGGGCCTAAGTTCTTC. It yields the protein CASSVGGPKFF.

The chain has TRBV19 and TRBJ1-1; TRBD1 agrees at 9 bases. Germline V gene lookup returns CDR1 LNHDA and CDR2 SQIVND (reference sequence). The CDR3 spans 14 residues. Trimming at V came to 3 bases and at J to 11 bases, leaving 10 bases not matched to a gene. CDR3 nucleotide sequence: TGTGCCAGTAGTATTTCCCTGGACAGGGGACACGCTTTCTTT. It encodes CASSISLDRGHAFF.

This chain uses TRBV2 with TRBJ2-5, with unresolved D. The V gene's germline CDR1 is SNHLY and CDR2 FYNNEI. V shed 5 bases and J shed 5 bases, with 12 bases lying between them. This CDR3 is built from 13 residues. CDR3 sequence reads: CASSKQVGETQYF. The CDR3 DNA is TGTGCCAGCAGTAAGCAGGTTGGCGAGACCCAGTACTTC.

The chain recombines TRBV2 with TRBJ2-5; possibly TRBD1 for D (6 bases). The CDR3 loop spans 13 amino acids. V was clipped by 6 bases and J by 4 bases, with 12 bases between them. Germline V gene lookup returns CDR1 SNHLY and CDR2 FYNNEI. The chain's CDR3 is CASRLGGGETQYF. The CDR3 DNA reads TGTGCCAGCAGGTTAGGGGGTGGAGAGACCCAGTACTTC.